These 18 T cell receptor beta chains came from one sample sequenced in a study of OX40 agonist ivuxolimab in advanced cancers. Produced via immunoSEQ multiplex PCR; TCRdb's table is partial and in-frame only. The sample records tens of thousands of clones, 84% being singletons. The starting material was CD4+ or CD8+ T cells sorted from blood, obtained in a trial of the OX40 agonist ivuxolimab. The receptors shown here come from an adult with an advanced solid tumor such as melanoma, head and neck, liver or kidney cancer.

The chain joins TRBV7-9 to TRBJ1-2; 12 bases map to TRBD1. Germline CDR1 is SEHNR and CDR2 is FQNEAQ (reference sequence). Germline trimming cut 10 bases from V and 6 bases from J; bases unmatched to any gene: 9. The CDR3 is 14 amino acids. For the CDR3, the DNA is TGTGCCATCGCCCCGGGACAGGGGGCGGATGGCTACACCTTC. This codes for CAIAPGQGADGYTF.

The table lists this clone with a count of one. The J gene is TRBJ1-4, the V gene TRBV7-8; D call uncertain. V dropped 5 bases and J dropped 0 bases, with 13 bases sitting between them. This CDR3 comprises 16 residues. Germline assignment: CDR1 SGHVS and CDR2 FQNEAQ. The CDR3 nucleotides are TGTGCCAGCAGCAGCCCGAGCAGTACAACTAATGAAAAACTGTTTTTT. It specifies CASSSPSSTTNEKLFF.

This sequence joins TRBV5-1 and TRBJ2-2; maybe TRBD2 (6 bases). The V end was cut by 1 base, the J end by 7 bases, with 17 bases between. This CDR3 has 16 residues. Germline V gives CDR1 SGHRS, CDR2 YFSETQ. As DNA, the CDR3 is TGCGCCAGCAGCTTGTATACGGGAGACATCAGCGGGGAGCTGTTTTTT. This encodes CASSLYTGDISGELFF. Full variable domain (remainder filled in from reference TRBV5-1 and TRBJ2-2): KAGVTQTPRYLIKTRGQQVTLSCSPISGHRSVSWYQQTPGQGLQFLFEYFSETQRNKGNFPGRFSGRQFSNSRSEMNVSTLELGDSALYLCASSLYTGDISGELFFGEGSRLTVL.

The V and J genes are TRBV7-6 and TRBJ2-1; maybe TRBD2 (5 bases). CDR3 length: 15 amino acids. With 1 base removed from V and 0 bases from J, the gap between germline ends came to 7 bases. The germline V gene encodes CDR1 SGHVS and CDR2 FNYEAQ. CDR3 nucleotides: TGTGCCAGCAGCTTAGAAGGGAGCTCCTACAATGAGCAGTTCTTC. This sequence encodes CASSLEGSSYNEQFF.

The chain employs TRBV11-3 and TRBJ2-2; perhaps TRBD1 as D (5 bases). Germline CDR1 SGHNT, CDR2 YENEEA. The CDR3 runs 14 residues. V was shortened by 0 bases and J by 6 bases, with 8 bases between the two germline ends. The DNA for the CDR3 is TGTGCCAGCAGCTTAGACCAGGGTGCCGGGGAGCTGTTTTTT. Translating it yields CASSLDQGAGELFF.

The chain employs TRBV6-1 and TRBJ1-1; 8 bases fit TRBD1. CDR1 MNHNS and CDR2 SASEGT come from the germline V gene. The CDR3 runs 12 residues. The J segment lost 6 bases and the V segment lost 8 bases, leaving 5 bases of the junction unmatched. Here the CDR3 reads CASPGGRAEAFF. In nucleotides, the CDR3 is TGTGCCAGCCCAGGGGGCCGGGCTGAAGCTTTCTTT.

The J gene is TRBJ1-1, the V gene TRBV19; D gene uncertain. Germline CDR1 is LNHDA and CDR2 is SQIVND (reference sequence). The CDR3 runs to 12 residues. Between the trimmed V and J ends, which lost 7 bases and 2 bases, there was a span of 8 bases. In DNA form, the CDR3 reads TGTGCCAGTAAGATAGGAAACACTGAAGCTTTCTTT. Its protein is CASKIGNTEAFF.

The chain recombines TRBV27 with TRBJ2-7, with D perhaps matching TRBD1 (6 bases). The CDR3 is 13 amino acids. Trimming removed 2 bases from V and 5 bases from J, with 10 bases in between. Germline lookup yields CDR1 MNHEY and CDR2 SMNVEV (reference sequence). The CDR3: CASSLGRGHEQYF. The CDR3 nucleotides read TGTGCCAGCAGTTTAGGCAGGGGACACGAGCAGTACTTC.

V and J are TRBV27 and TRBJ2-2; 7 bases align to TRBD2. V lost 2 bases, J lost 3 bases, and 9 bases stayed unmatched. The CDR3 is 17 residues long. CDR1 and CDR2 from the germline V gene are MNHEY and SMNVEV (reference sequence). For the CDR3, the DNA is TGTGCCAGCAGTTTAATGGTAGCGGGCCTTCACACCGGGGAGCTGTTTTTT. It encodes CASSLMVAGLHTGELFF.

The chain has TRBV14 and TRBJ2-1; D unresolved. V was clipped by 1 base and J by 2 bases, with 9 bases between them. In germline, CDR1 is SGHDN, CDR2 FVKESK. This CDR3 spans 15 amino acids. CDR3 nucleotides: TGTGCCAGCAGCCAAGGCCGCAATACCTACAATGAGCAGTTCTTC. Its protein product is CASSQGRNTYNEQFF.

The chain couples TRBV10-3 to TRBJ1-2, with D possibly TRBD1 on 6 matching bases. The CDR3 runs to 13 residues. V was cut by 9 bases and J by 6 bases, with 17 bases left in between. Germline loops: CDR1 ENHRY, CDR2 SYGVKD. The chain's CDR3 is CAIYKDSSHGYTF. CDR3 nucleotide sequence: TGTGCCATTTACAAGGACAGCTCGCATGGCTACACCTTC.

The chain has TRBV5-4 and TRBJ2-1; unclear D gene. Germline V gene lookup returns CDR1 SGHNT and CDR2 YYREEE (reference sequence). This CDR3 contains 14 residues. V lost 1 base to trimming and J lost 6 bases, with 11 bases between them. CDR3: CASSLRFGSNEQFF. In DNA form, the CDR3 reads TGTGCCAGCAGCTTGAGGTTCGGGTCCAATGAGCAGTTCTTC.

This clone was seen just once. The CDR3 sequence: CASSKGQNTEAFF. The CDR3 coding sequence is TGTGCCAGCAGTAAAGGACAGAACACTGAAGCTTTCTTT. This chain links TRBV27 with TRBJ1-1, with D tentatively TRBD1 (5 bases). The CDR3 is 13 amino acids. The V end was cut by 5 bases, the J end by 1 base, with 8 bases between. The germline V gene encodes CDR1 MNHEY and CDR2 SMNVEV (reference sequence).

The V gene is TRBV19, the J gene TRBJ2-1; 8 bases fit TRBD2. In germline, CDR1 is LNHDA, CDR2 SQIVND (reference sequence). The CDR3 spans 14 residues. V trimming: 5 bases; J trimming: 10 bases; junction bases outside the gene matches: 10. The CDR3 DNA is TGTGCCAGTAGTCCGGAAGCGGGAGCGTGGGAGCAGTTCTTC. Its protein product is CASSPEAGAWEQFF.

This clone has at least ten counts. Within the sample, other DNA sequences also encode this same CDR3. The chain couples TRBV27 to TRBJ1-1; D not resolved. The CDR3 is made up of 13 amino acids. V was trimmed by 2 bases and J by 1 base, leaving 5 bases between them. Germline lookup yields CDR1 MNHEY and CDR2 SMNVEV (reference sequence). The CDR3 loop is CASSLGTNTEAFF. The DNA for the CDR3 is TGTGCCAGCAGTTTAGGAACGAACACTGAAGCTTTCTTT.

The rearrangement joins TRBV30 to TRBJ2-7; D not certain. V lost 0 bases and J 4 bases, leaving 7 bases between the germline ends. This CDR3 comprises 12 residues. CDR1 GTSNPN and CDR2 SVGIG come from the germline V gene (reference sequence). The CDR3 protein is CAWSVAKYEQYF. The CDR3 coding sequence is TGTGCCTGGAGTGTAGCTAAGTACGAGCAGTACTTC.

This chain joins TRBV10-2 and TRBJ2-1; 12 positions match TRBD2. The CDR3 runs 17 residues. J lost 7 bases, V lost 4 bases, and 11 bases had no gene match. The germline CDR1 and CDR2 sequences are WSHSY and SAAADI. The CDR3 protein is CASSGAASGRALNEQFF. In DNA form, the CDR3 reads TGCGCCAGCAGTGGGGCGGCTAGCGGGAGGGCCTTGAATGAGCAGTTCTTC.

The chain joins TRBV9 to TRBJ2-4; tentatively, D is TRBD2 (5 bases). The V gene lost 0 bases and the J gene lost 1 base, with 23 bases spanning the gap. CDR3 length: 20 amino acids. Germline V gene lookup returns CDR1 SGDLS and CDR2 YYNGEE. CDR3 nucleotide sequence: TGTGCCAGCAGCGTAGCTACGGAGGCGGGCGGGTTGCTCGCCAAAAACATTCAGTACTTC. Amino acid sequence: CASSVATEAGGLLAKNIQYF.